Included here is one T cell receptor (beta chain) sequence, with context. Its matching antigen is unknown. This CDR3 is 13 amino acids long. The germline V gene encodes CDR1 SGHRS and CDR2 YFSETQ. Trimming stripped 0 bases from V and 2 bases from J, with 6 bases between. The sample originates from a study of cytomegalovirus exposure and HLA in healthy donors. Findings and caveats of the study: Confirmation in vitro established that a few CMV-associated chains were specific for CMV antigens. As a later analysis showed, several of the most significant clusters appeared to be linked to common viral pathogens. Some highly shared sequence variants likely arose as a pipeline artifact. TCR sequences were mostly rare, though some public TCRs occurred in many donors.

Primers: 60 Vbeta forward and 13 Jbeta reverse. The repertoire was sequenced with immunoSEQ multiplex PCR; TCRdb's copy has only in-frame clones and lacks some. The table has roughly 150,000 clones, approximately 78% seen once; the top ten hold around 6.6%. The chain uses TRBV5-1 and TRBJ2-7; D is undetermined. This TCR was recovered from a woman aged 40-49 years in good health and CMV-seropositive. Sequencing was done on a sample of PBMCs. CDR3 amino acids: CASSLEQAYEQYF. Here the CDR3 DNA reads TGCGCCAGCAGCTTGGAGCAGGCCTACGAGCAGTACTTC.